The rows below give T cell receptor beta chains drawn from one sample of a study of cytomegalovirus exposure and HLA in healthy donors. The data were produced by immunoSEQ multiplex PCR, yet TCRdb's version contains in-frame clones alone and is incomplete. The profile shows 110,000 to 150,000 clones, about 80% of them singletons. The sample was PBMCs. The receptors come from a male donor in good health and CMV-seropositive. The CDR3 runs from the conserved cysteine through the conserved F or W. A D gene is named only where the DNA matches it firmly. Only part of the rows carry a size: once, few, many, or a class if the clone is expanded.

TRBV7-2	NA	once	TRBJ2-3	CASSLGGTQYF	TGTGCCAGCAGCTTAGGAGGTACGCAGTATTTT
TRBV18	NA	once	TRBJ2-5	CASSPPGVGETQYF	TGTGCCAGCTCACCACCCGGGGTCGGGGAGACCCAGTACTTC
TRBV19	TRBD2	NA	TRBJ2-1	CASRGGTGTIYNEQFF	TGTGCCAGTAGGGGGGGAACCGGGACTATCTACAATGAGCAGTTCTTC
TRBV5-1	TRBD2	NA	TRBJ2-3	CASSFLPSGGGTDTQYF	TGCGCCAGCAGCTTTTTGCCTAGCGGGGGGGGAACAGATACGCAGTATTTT
TRBV7-3	NA	NA	TRBJ2-5	CASSLAGGQETQYF	TGTGCCAGCAGCTTAGCGGGCGGCCAAGAGACCCAGTACTTC
TRBV7-8	NA	NA	TRBJ2-2	CASSSRTVTNTGELFF	TGTGCCAGCAGCTCGCGGACAGTAACGAACACCGGGGAGCTGTTTTTT
TRBV29-1	TRBD1	NA	TRBJ1-2	CSVGGGAHGYTF	TGCAGCGTTGGAGGGGGCGCGCATGGCTACACCTTC
TRBV27	NA	NA	TRBJ2-3	CASSLVAEYTDTQYF	TGTGCCAGCAGTTTAGTTGCGGAATACACAGATACGCAGTATTTT
TRBV19	NA	few	TRBJ2-6	CASSPSAGANVLTF	TGTGCCAGTAGTCCGAGCGCTGGGGCCAACGTCCTGACTTTC
TRBV6-4	TRBD2	NA	TRBJ2-7	CASSAPGLAYEQYF	TGTGCCAGCAGTGCACCGGGACTAGCCTACGAGCAGTACTTC
TRBV19	TRBD2	NA	TRBJ2-1	CASKWVAGGNNEQFF	TGTGCCAGTAAATGGGTAGCGGGGGGGAACAATGAGCAGTTCTTC
TRBV9	NA	once	TRBJ1-1	CVSRPLGEDYTEAFF	TGTGTCAGCAGGCCCTTAGGGGAGGATTACACTGAAGCTTTCTTT